This T cell receptor beta chain was sequenced in a study of human T cells and chemical hapten exposure. As concerns this clonotype: What it recognizes is unknown.

Study outcomes and limitations: Donors had alopecia, so their immune response may differ from healthy people's.

Study processing details: Samples had a median of approximately 89,000 TCRs, ranging about 20,000 to 750,000. TCRdb itself ran the RACE reads through MiXCR, one entry per CDR3 protein. Here the V and J calls rest on TCRdb's processing, not on the authors' analysis. The sample holds roughly 200,000 distinct CDR3 sequences, about 22% seen once. Time point reported: patch test 1, 2 weeks after DPC sensitization. Treatment here: therapeutic diphenylcyclopropenone sensitization with weekly scalp DPC. The V gene's germline CDR1 is SGHTA and CDR2 FQGTGA. The CDR3 has 15 residues. Losses at the gene ends were 2 bases for V and 7 bases for J; bases not matched to a gene: 5.

The chain is built from TRBV7-3 and TRBJ2-1, with 10 nucleotides matching TRBD2. This TCR came from a woman in her forties or fifties with alopecia areata. Some clones in this sample may be carry-over from other donors' samples. The sequencing here drew on whole blood, taken in connection with sensitization to the hapten diphenylcyclopropenone (DPC). CDR3 sequence: CASSLASGSINEQFF. CDR3 nucleotide sequence: TGTGCCAGCAGCTTAGCTAGCGGGAGTATAAATGAGCAGTTCTTC. Looking up the rest from reference TRBV7-3 and TRBJ2-1 gives the full variable domain: GAGVSQTPSNKVTEKGKYVELRCDPISGHTALYWYRQSLGQGPEFLIYFQGTGAADDSGLPNDRFFAVRPEGSVSTLKIQRTERGDSAVYLCASSLASGSINEQFFGPGTRLTVL.